This TCR beta chain is from a study of blood T cell repertoires in COVID-19. Some clones are missing from TCRdb's copy, which holds only in-frame ones; the method was immunoSEQ multiplex PCR. The sample yields 150,000 to 200,000 clones, 75% to 80% seen once. Per the germline V gene, CDR1 is LGHDT and CDR2 is YNNKEL (reference sequence). V gave up 4 bases and J gave up 6 bases; unmatched junction bases: 6. This CDR3 contains 14 residues. The V and J genes are TRBV3-1 (or the pseudogene TRBV3-2) and TRBJ2-4; TRBD1 aligns across 7 bases. This clonotype was sampled from a woman in her seventies with acute or convalescent COVID-19. Input material: peripheral blood. The CDR3, as DNA: TGTGCCAGCAGCCGTTTGACAGGGACAAACATTCAGTACTTC. Its protein is CASSRLTGTNIQYF.